This T cell receptor beta chain was captured by sequencing in a study of CD8+ T cells in alopecia areata. Study overall: Twice daily, treated patients received 5 to 10 mg of oral tofacitinib.

It was cDNA, reverse transcribed from extracted RNA, that served as the sequencing template. Assay: immunoSEQ multiplex PCR; the TCRdb copy retains only in-frame clones and omits some. Here the sample spans approximately 220,000 clones, about two fifths being singletons. General study findings and limits: In lesional scalp, particularly from alopecia totalis/universalis, clonality was higher than in normal scalp.

Details on this clone: Its antigen is unidentified.

As to treatment: oral pan-JAK inhibitor, 5-10 mg twice daily. Researchers gathered lesional scalp punch biopsies and peripheral blood from patients with alopecia areata. The specimen comprised CD4+ T cells sorted from blood, sampled at approximately week 34, from a patient treated with tofacitinib. The receptor's source is a human donor with alopecia areata.

In DNA form, the CDR3 reads TGCAGCGTTCCCCTGACAGCCATGAACACTGAAGCTTTCTTT. Amino acid sequence: CSVPLTAMNTEAFF. The rearrangement links TRBV29-1 to TRBJ1-1; possible D gene TRBD1, 5 bases. With 5 bases removed from V and 0 bases from J, the gap between germline ends came to 13 bases. Germline V gives CDR1 SQVTM, CDR2 ANQGSEA. This CDR3 has 14 amino acids.